Each of the 7 T cell receptor beta chains below was sequenced from the same sample in a study of CD8 T cells in Susac syndrome. Random hexamers were used to reverse transcribe roughly 0.45 to 1 ug of RNA. TCRdb re-derived calls from the immunoSEQ multiplex PCR reads in MiXCR, one entry per CDR3 protein. The table lists 150,000 or so distinct CDR3 sequences, around 96% of them singletons, with roughly 0.2% in the top ten. Sequenced material: CD8+ T cells from PBMCs. The source is a human donor with multiple sclerosis.

The chain uses TRBV9 and TRBJ1-5, with TRBD1 identical over 7 bases. V gave up 7 bases and J gave up 1 base; unmatched junction bases: 8. The CDR3 is 15 residues long. Germline V gene lookup returns CDR1 SGDLS and CDR2 YYNGEE. The CDR3 region is CASDPTGNSNQPQHF. The CDR3 DNA sequence: TGTGCCAGCGACCCGACAGGGAACAGCAATCAGCCCCAGCATTTT.

This chain uses TRBV5-1 with TRBJ2-7; D is perhaps TRBD1 (6 bases). CDR1 and CDR2 from the germline V gene are SGHRS and YFSETQ. The ends were cut back, 4 bases at V and 4 bases at J, with 15 bases in the middle. This CDR3 region has 14 residues. The CDR3, as DNA: TGCGCCAGCAGCCCAACAGGGTTTGTATACGAGCAGTACTTC. This encodes CASSPTGFVYEQYF.

The count of this clonotype is one. The chain has TRBV20-1 and TRBJ1-1; D is perhaps TRBD1 (5 bases). In germline, CDR1 is DFQATT, CDR2 SNEGSKA (reference sequence). Trimming stripped 6 bases from V and 0 bases from J, with 14 bases between. The CDR3 contains 14 residues. The DNA of the CDR3 is TGCAGTGCCATCCGGGGGTTAGTGAACACTGAAGCTTTCTTT. It encodes CSAIRGLVNTEAFF.

V and J are TRBV9 and TRBJ2-7; tentative D call: TRBD2 (5 bases). Germline V lookup: CDR1 SGDLS, CDR2 YYNGEE. Trimming left V 0 bases short and J 2 bases short, with 12 bases between. The CDR3 covers 15 residues. CDR3 nucleotide sequence: TGTGCCAGCAGCGTAGGTGGAGGTGGCGCCTACGAGCAGTACTTC. As protein: CASSVGGGGAYEQYF.

CDR3 nucleotides: TGTGCCTGGACGGTAGGGGAGGGCTACACCTTC. Translating it yields CAWTVGEGYTF. This chain links TRBV30 with TRBJ1-2, with D possibly matching TRBD1 (5 bases). Trimming removed 4 bases at V and 8 bases at J, with 11 bases between. Germline loops: CDR1 GTSNPN, CDR2 SVGIG (reference sequence). This CDR3 spans 11 amino acids.

V and J are TRBV3-1 and TRBJ2-5; tentatively, D is TRBD2 (5 bases). This CDR3 region has 15 residues. Trimming pared 4 bases from V and 5 bases from J, leaving 17 bases between. Germline CDR1 is LGHDT and CDR2 is YNNKEL (reference sequence). CDR3: CASSPITGVRETQYF. The CDR3 bases are TGTGCCAGCAGCCCCATCACCGGGGTCAGGGAGACCCAGTACTTC.

V gene TRBV7-9 combines with J gene TRBJ2-7, with a tentative D call TRBD2 (6 bases). The CDR3 is 14 amino acids. The V end lost 4 bases, the J end lost 6 bases, and 16 bases lay between the germline ends. Germline CDR1 is SEHNR and CDR2 is FQNEAQ (reference sequence). The CDR3 loop reads CASSWEARSLEQYF. DNA for the CDR3: TGTGCCAGCAGCTGGGAGGCTAGATCTCTCGAGCAGTACTTC.